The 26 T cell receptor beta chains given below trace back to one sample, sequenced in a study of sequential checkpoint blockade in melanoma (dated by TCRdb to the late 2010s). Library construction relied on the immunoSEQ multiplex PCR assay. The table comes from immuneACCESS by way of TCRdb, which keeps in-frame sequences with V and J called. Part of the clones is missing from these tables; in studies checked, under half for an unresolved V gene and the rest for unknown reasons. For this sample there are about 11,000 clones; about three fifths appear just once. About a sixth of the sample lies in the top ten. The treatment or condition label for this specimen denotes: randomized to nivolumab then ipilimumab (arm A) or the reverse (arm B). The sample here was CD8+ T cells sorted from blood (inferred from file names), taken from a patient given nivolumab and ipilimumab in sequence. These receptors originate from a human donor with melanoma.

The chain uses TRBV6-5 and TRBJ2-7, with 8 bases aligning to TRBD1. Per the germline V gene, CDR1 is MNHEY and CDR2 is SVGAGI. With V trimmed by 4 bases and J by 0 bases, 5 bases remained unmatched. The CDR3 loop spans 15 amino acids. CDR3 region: CASSFDRGYSYEQYF. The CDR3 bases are TGTGCCAGCAGTTTTGACAGGGGTTACTCCTACGAGCAGTACTTC.

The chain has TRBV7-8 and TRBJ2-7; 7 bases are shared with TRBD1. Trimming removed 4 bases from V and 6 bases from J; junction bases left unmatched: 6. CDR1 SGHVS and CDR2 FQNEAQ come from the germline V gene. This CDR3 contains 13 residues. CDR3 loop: CASSSINRGEQYF. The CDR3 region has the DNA TGTGCCAGCAGCTCCATAAACAGGGGCGAGCAGTACTTC.

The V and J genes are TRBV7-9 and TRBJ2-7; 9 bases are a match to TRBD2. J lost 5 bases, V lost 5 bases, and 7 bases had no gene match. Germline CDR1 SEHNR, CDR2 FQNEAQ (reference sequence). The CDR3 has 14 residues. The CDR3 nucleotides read TGTGCCAGCAGCGGTAGCGGGAGCAAACACGAGCAGTACTTC. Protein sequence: CASSGSGSKHEQYF.

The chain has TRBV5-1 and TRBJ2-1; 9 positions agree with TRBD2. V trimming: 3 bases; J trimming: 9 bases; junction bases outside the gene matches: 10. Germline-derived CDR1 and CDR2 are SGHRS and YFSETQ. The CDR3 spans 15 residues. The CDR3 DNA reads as TGCGCCAGCAGCTGGGCAGCGGGAGGTTCGGTTGAGCAGTTCTTC. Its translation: CASSWAAGGSVEQFF.

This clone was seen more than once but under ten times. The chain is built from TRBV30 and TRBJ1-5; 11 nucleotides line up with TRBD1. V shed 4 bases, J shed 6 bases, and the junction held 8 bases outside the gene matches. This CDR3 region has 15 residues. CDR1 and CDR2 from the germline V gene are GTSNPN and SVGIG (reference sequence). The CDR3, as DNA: TGTGCCTGGAAAGCCCCGGGACAGGGGGGTCAGCCCCAGCATTTT. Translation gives CAWKAPGQGGQPQHF.

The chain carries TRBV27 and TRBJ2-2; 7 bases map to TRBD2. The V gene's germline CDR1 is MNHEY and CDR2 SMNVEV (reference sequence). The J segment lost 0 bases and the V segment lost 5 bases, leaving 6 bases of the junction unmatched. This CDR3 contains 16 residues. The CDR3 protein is CASSPGGISNTGELFF. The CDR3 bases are TGTGCCAGCAGTCCCGGGGGGATTTCGAACACCGGGGAGCTGTTTTTT.

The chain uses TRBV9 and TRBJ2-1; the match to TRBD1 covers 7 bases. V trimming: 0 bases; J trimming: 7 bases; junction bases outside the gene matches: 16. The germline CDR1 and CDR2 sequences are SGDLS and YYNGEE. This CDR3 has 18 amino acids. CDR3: CASSVDLGGRATMNEQFF. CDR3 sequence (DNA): TGTGCCAGCAGCGTAGACCTAGGGGGCAGGGCTACAATGAATGAGCAGTTCTTC.

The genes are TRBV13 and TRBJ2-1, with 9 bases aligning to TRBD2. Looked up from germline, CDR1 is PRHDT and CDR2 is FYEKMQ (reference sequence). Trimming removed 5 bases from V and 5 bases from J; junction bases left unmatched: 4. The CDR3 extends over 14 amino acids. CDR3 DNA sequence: TGTGCCAGCAGCCTACTAGCGGGTCACAATGAGCAGTTCTTC. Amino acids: CASSLLAGHNEQFF.

The DNA for the CDR3 is TGTGCCAGCGCGAGGGGGGGCGGTCGGTACAATGAGCAGTTCTTC. It is translated as CASARGGGRYNEQFF. The V gene is TRBV27, the J gene TRBJ2-1; TRBD2 might be the D (7 bases). V shed 8 bases and J shed 4 bases, with 18 bases lying between them. This CDR3 has 15 residues. The germline V gene encodes CDR1 MNHEY and CDR2 SMNVEV (reference sequence).

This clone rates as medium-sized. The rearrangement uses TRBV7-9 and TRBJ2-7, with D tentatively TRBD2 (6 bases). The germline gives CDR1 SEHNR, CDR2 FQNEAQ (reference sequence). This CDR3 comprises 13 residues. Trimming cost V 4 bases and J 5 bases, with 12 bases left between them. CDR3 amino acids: CASSSYGGDEQYF. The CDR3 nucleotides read TGTGCCAGCAGCTCGTACGGAGGGGACGAGCAGTACTTC.

The CDR3 protein is CASSLGAGPYEQYF. CDR3 DNA: TGTGCCAGCAGCCTAGGAGCGGGCCCCTACGAGCAGTACTTC. This chain uses TRBV7-9 with TRBJ2-7; TRBD2 is a possible D gene (6 bases). V lost 5 bases and J lost 2, with 13 bases in between. The CDR3 contains 14 residues. Germline assignment: CDR1 SEHNR and CDR2 FQNEAQ (reference sequence).

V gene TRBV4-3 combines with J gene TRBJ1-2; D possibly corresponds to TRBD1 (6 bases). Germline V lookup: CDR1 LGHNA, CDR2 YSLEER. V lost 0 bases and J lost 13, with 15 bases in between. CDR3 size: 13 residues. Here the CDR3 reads CASSQEDSMWPTF. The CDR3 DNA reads TGCGCCAGCAGCCAAGAGGACAGTATGTGGCCCACCTTC.

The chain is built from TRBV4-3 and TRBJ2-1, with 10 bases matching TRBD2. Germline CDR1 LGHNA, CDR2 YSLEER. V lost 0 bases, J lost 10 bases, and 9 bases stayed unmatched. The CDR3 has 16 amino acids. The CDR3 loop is CASSQDGLAGAWEQFF. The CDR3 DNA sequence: TGCGCCAGCAGCCAAGATGGCCTAGCGGGAGCATGGGAGCAGTTCTTC.

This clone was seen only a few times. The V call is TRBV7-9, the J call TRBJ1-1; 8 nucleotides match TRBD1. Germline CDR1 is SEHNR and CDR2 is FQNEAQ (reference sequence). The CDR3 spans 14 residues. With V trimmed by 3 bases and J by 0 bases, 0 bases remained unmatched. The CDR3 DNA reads TGTGCCAGCAGCTTGACAGGGGTGAACACTGAAGCTTTCTTT. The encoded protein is CASSLTGVNTEAFF.

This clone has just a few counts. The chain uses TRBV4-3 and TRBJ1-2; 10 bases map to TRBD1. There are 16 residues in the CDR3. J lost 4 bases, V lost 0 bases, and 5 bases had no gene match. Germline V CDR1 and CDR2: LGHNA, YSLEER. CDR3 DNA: TGCGCCAGCAGCCAAGATAGGACAGGGGGGGCCTATGGCTACACCTTC. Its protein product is CASSQDRTGGAYGYTF.

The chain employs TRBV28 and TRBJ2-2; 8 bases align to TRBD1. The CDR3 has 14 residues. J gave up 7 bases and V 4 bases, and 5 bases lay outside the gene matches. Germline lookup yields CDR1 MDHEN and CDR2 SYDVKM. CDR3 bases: TGTGCCAGCAGTTGGGGACAGGCTGGCGGGGAGCTGTTTTTT. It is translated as CASSWGQAGGELFF.

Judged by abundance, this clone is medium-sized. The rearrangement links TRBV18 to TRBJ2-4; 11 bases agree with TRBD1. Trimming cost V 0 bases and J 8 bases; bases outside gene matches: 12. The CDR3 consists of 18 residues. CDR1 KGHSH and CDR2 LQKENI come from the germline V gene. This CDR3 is CASSPPGQGDAGRDIQYF. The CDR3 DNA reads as TGTGCCAGCTCACCACCGGGACAGGGGGACGCGGGTCGGGACATTCAGTACTTC.

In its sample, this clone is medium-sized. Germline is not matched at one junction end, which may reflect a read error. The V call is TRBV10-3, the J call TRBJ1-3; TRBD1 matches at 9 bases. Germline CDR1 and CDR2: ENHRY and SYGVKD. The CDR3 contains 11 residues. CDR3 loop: CAIRGDRDTHF. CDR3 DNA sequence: TGTGCCATCAGGGGGGACAGGGATACGCATTTT.

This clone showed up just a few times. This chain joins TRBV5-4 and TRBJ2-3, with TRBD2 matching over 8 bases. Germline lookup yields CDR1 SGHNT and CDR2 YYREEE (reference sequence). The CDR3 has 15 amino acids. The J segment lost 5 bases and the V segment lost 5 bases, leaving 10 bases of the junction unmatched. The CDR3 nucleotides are TGTGCCAGCAGTTCCTTGGGACTAGGGGGAGATACGCAGTATTTT. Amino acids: CASSSLGLGGDTQYF.

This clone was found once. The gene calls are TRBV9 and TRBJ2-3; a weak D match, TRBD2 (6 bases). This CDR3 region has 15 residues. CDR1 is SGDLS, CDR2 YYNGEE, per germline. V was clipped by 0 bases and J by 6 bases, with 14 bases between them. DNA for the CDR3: TGTGCCAGCAGCGTAGACGGGGCCGCGGGGGATACGCAGTATTTT. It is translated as CASSVDGAAGDTQYF.

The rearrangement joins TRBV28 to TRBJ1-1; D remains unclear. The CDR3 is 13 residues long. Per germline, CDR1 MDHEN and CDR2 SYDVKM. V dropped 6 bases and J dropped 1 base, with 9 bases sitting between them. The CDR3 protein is CASSRETNTEAFF. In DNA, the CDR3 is TGTGCCAGCAGCCGGGAGACGAACACTGAAGCTTTCTTT. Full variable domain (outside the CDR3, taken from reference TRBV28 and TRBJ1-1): DVKVTQSSRYLVKRTGEKVFLECVQDMDHENMFWYRQDPGLGLRLIYFSYDVKMKEKGDIPEGYSVSREKKERFSLILESASTNQTSMYLCASSRETNTEAFFGQGTRLTVV.

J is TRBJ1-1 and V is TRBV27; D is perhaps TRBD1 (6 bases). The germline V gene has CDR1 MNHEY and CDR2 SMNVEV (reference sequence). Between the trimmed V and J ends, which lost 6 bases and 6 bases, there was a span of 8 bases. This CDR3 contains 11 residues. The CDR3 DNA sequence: TGTGCCAGCAGCTGGGGGCCTGAAGCTTTCTTT. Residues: CASSWGPEAFF.

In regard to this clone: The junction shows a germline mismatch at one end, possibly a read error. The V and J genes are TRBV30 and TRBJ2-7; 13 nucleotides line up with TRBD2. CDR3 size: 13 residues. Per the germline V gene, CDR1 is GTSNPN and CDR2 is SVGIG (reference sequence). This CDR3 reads CAWSQGLAGPSNF. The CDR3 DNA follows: TGTGCCTGGAGTCAGGGACTAGCGGGGCCTAGTAACTTC.

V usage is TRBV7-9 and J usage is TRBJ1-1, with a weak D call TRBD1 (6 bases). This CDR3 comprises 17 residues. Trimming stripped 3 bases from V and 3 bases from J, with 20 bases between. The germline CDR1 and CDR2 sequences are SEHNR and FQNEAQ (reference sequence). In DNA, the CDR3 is TGTGCCAGCAGCTTCCCTTACGGACAGCAGGTCCACACTGAAGCTTTCTTT. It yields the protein CASSFPYGQQVHTEAFF.

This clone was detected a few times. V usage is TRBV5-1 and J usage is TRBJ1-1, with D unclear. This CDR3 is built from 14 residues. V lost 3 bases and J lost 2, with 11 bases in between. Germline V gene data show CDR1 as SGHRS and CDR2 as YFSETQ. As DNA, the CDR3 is TGCGCCAGCAGCTCTGAGGGTTTCAACACTGAAGCTTTCTTT. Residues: CASSSEGFNTEAFF.

The CDR3 coding sequence is TGTGCCAGCAGCGTAGTGGGGCAGGGCAATCAGCCCCAGCATTTT. The encoded protein is CASSVVGQGNQPQHF. The rearrangement links TRBV9 to TRBJ1-5, with D perhaps TRBD1 (5 bases). Germline V gene lookup returns CDR1 SGDLS and CDR2 YYNGEE. Trimming cost V 0 bases and J 2 bases, with 9 bases left between them. This CDR3 is built from 15 residues.